The 30 T cell receptor beta chains given below trace back to one sample, sequenced in a study of vaccination effects on CD4 cells after COVID-19. Clones were sequenced by immunoSEQ multiplex PCR, and TCRdb holds only the in-frame ones, with some missing. The sample has about 68,000 clones, about four fifths seen once. Their antigen targets remain unknown. Peptide-pool stimulation followed by sequencing identified expanded antigen-specific CD4+ clonotypes in the ViraFEST assay. Following 10 days of culture, CD4+ T cells were isolated. The vaccine recipients had no prior SARS-CoV-2 infection, with negative nucleocapsid antibodies. The sample in question was CD4+ T cells from PBMCs cultured with SARS-CoV-2 spike peptides, obtained before COVID-19 vaccination. All receptors derive from a human donor who received a COVID-19 vaccine.

Only one count was recorded for this clone. The chain employs TRBV23-1 and TRBJ1-2, with unresolved D. TRBV23-1 carries the ORF label, with uncertain function. The length of the CDR3 is 14 residues. The CDR3 here is CPEEAGATGYGYTF. The CDR3 DNA sequence: TGCCCCGAGGAGGCGGGAGCTACGGGCTATGGCTACACCTTC.

The chain has TRBV20-1 and TRBJ2-6; no reliable D call. This CDR3 spans 15 amino acids. CDR1 DFQATT and CDR2 SNEGSKA come from the germline V gene (reference sequence). Between the trimmed V and J ends, which lost 3 bases and 1 base, there was a span of 10 bases. The CDR3 spells CSASRVASGANVLTF. The DNA for the CDR3 is TGCAGTGCTAGTAGGGTGGCTTCTGGGGCCAACGTCCTGACTTTC.

The chain combines TRBV15 with TRBJ2-7; 9 bases are shared with TRBD1. With V trimmed by 7 bases and J by 3 bases, 7 bases remained unmatched. This CDR3 has 14 residues. From germline, CDR1 is LNHNV and CDR2 YYDKDF (reference sequence). The CDR3 DNA follows: TGTGCCACCATGGAGGGGGACAGGGACTACGAGCAGTACGTC. It encodes CATMEGDRDYEQYV.

V usage is TRBV18 and J usage is TRBJ1-2; perhaps TRBD1 as D (6 bases). The germline gives CDR1 KGHSH, CDR2 LQKENI. Trimming shortened V by 4 bases and J by 8 bases, and 14 bases separated the two germline ends. This CDR3 has 13 residues. CDR3 nucleotides: TGTGCCAGCTCACAACAACAGGGAGACGGCTACACCTTC. It encodes CASSQQQGDGYTF.

The CDR3, as DNA: TGCGCCAGCAGCGATCCGGGACAGGGGACGCGTACCGGGGAGCTGTTTTTT. It encodes CASSDPGQGTRTGELFF. The J gene is TRBJ2-2, the V gene TRBV5-1; TRBD1 matches 10 bases. Germline assignment: CDR1 SGHRS and CDR2 YFSETQ. The CDR3 contains 17 residues. V shed 4 bases and J 5 bases; nucleotides not matched to a gene: 11.

The chain couples TRBV11-3 to TRBJ2-5; 8 nucleotides align to TRBD2. The CDR3 spans 14 residues. J lost 4 bases, V lost 5 bases, and 6 bases had no gene match. CDR1 and CDR2 (germline): SGHNT, YENEEA. CDR3 bases: TGTGCCAGCAGCGAGAGCGGGGGCGCAGAGACCCAGTACTTC. Protein: CASSESGGAETQYF.

This clone occurred a few times. V and J are TRBV10-3 and TRBJ2-3, with TRBD2 identical over 11 bases. This CDR3 comprises 19 residues. V lost 0 bases, J lost 6 bases, and 14 bases stayed unmatched. CDR1 ENHRY and CDR2 SYGVKD come from the germline V gene. CDR3 amino acids: CAISESTFKTSGVRDTQYF. DNA of the CDR3: TGTGCCATCAGTGAGTCGACTTTCAAGACTAGCGGGGTGAGGGATACGCAGTATTTT.

The rearrangement uses TRBV10-2 and TRBJ1-6; D is possibly TRBD1 (5 bases). The CDR3 covers 13 residues. Germline V lookup: CDR1 WSHSY, CDR2 SAAADI. V lost 8 bases and J lost 6, with 11 bases in between. CDR3 in amino acids: CASADSFNSPLHF. In nucleotides, the CDR3 is TGCGCCAGCGCTGACAGTTTTAATTCACCCCTCCACTTT.

The genes are TRBV23-1 and TRBJ2-7, with D maybe TRBD2 (5 bases). TRBV23-1 is known as an ORF, though its function is uncertain. V was cut by 1 base and J by 1 base, with 14 bases left in between. CDR3 length: 16 residues. CDR3 amino acids: CASSQLRGRVSYEQYV. CDR3 coding DNA: TGCGCCAGCAGTCAATTGCGAGGGCGGGTTTCCTACGAGCAGTACGTC.

This rearrangement joins TRBV5-1 to TRBJ2-2, with D perhaps matching TRBD1 (6 bases). V shed 3 bases and J shed 0 bases, with 9 bases lying between them. The CDR3 covers 15 residues. CDR1 SGHRS and CDR2 YFSETQ come from the germline V gene. This chain's CDR3 is CASSSGTTNTGELFF. CDR3 bases: TGCGCCAGCAGCTCCGGGACAACGAACACCGGGGAGCTGTTTTTT.

The chain couples TRBV7-2 to TRBJ2-1, with D tentatively TRBD1 (6 bases). The germline gives CDR1 SGHTA, CDR2 FQGNSA. The V gene lost 5 bases and the J gene lost 5 bases, with 16 bases spanning the gap. This CDR3 contains 15 residues. The chain's CDR3 is CASSRGTPADNEQFF. The CDR3 nucleotides are TGTGCCAGCAGCAGGGGGACCCCGGCGGACAATGAGCAGTTCTTC.

V gene TRBV3-1 (or the pseudogene TRBV3-2) combines with J gene TRBJ2-5, with D perhaps matching TRBD2 (6 bases). Germline V gene lookup returns CDR1 LGHDT and CDR2 YNNKEL (reference sequence). CDR3 length equals 17 residues. Trimming took 2 bases from V and 7 from J, leaving 23 bases between them. The CDR3 loop reads CASSQILTSTDLGTQYF. DNA for the CDR3: TGTGCCAGCAGCCAAATCCTGACTAGTACTGATCTGGGGACCCAGTACTTC.

The chain has TRBV5-8 and TRBJ2-3, with 9 bases identical to TRBD2. The CDR3 runs to 15 residues. V shed 8 bases, J shed 0 bases, and the junction held 7 bases outside the gene matches. The germline gives CDR1 SGHTS, CDR2 YDEGEE. The CDR3 DNA follows: TGTGCCAGTGGGATAGCGGGGGCGAGCACAGATACGCAGTATTTT. Translated, it gives CASGIAGASTDTQYF.

V and J are TRBV24-1 and TRBJ1-1; 7 positions agree with TRBD1. The V segment lost 4 bases and the J segment 4 bases; nucleotides outside the gene matches: 8. The germline V gene has CDR1 KGHDR and CDR2 SFDVKD. This CDR3 contains 15 residues. The CDR3 is CATSDLDRAGTEAFF. CDR3 DNA: TGTGCCACCAGTGACCTCGACAGGGCTGGCACTGAAGCTTTCTTT.

This chain uses TRBV24-1 with TRBJ2-2; D is uncertain. Germline V CDR1 and CDR2: KGHDR, SFDVKD. Trimming cost V 5 bases and J 0 bases, with 3 bases left between them. The CDR3 loop spans 13 amino acids. The CDR3: CATSAPNTGELFF. The CDR3 bases are TGTGCCACCAGTGCCCCGAACACCGGGGAGCTGTTTTTT.

This sequence joins TRBV6-5 and TRBJ2-5; possibly TRBD2 for D (5 bases). V was clipped by 7 bases and J by 0 bases, with 9 bases between them. CDR1 is MNHEY and CDR2 is SVGAGI in the germline V gene. The CDR3 loop spans 13 amino acids. CDR3 loop: CASTKDYQETQYF. CDR3 coding DNA: TGTGCCAGCACTAAGGACTACCAAGAGACCCAGTACTTC.

J is TRBJ2-1 and V is TRBV6-1; TRBD1 might be the D (6 bases). Between the trimmed V and J ends, which lost 3 bases and 0 bases, there was a span of 12 bases. Germline V CDR1 and CDR2: MNHNS, SASEGT. This CDR3 is built from 16 residues. CDR3 DNA sequence: TGTGCCAGCAGTGAGCCCCGGGACATCTCCTACAATGAGCAGTTCTTC. Encoded protein: CASSEPRDISYNEQFF.

The rearrangement uses TRBV4-1 and TRBJ2-3; 9 bases map to TRBD2. V dropped 2 bases and J dropped 0; count of bases not matched to a gene: 9. The germline V gene has CDR1 MGHRA and CDR2 YSYEKL. CDR3 size: 18 residues. Here the CDR3 reads CASSQTFLAGTSTDTQYF. The CDR3 DNA follows: TGCGCCAGCAGCCAAACGTTTCTAGCGGGGACTAGCACAGATACGCAGTATTTT.

This clone was observed a single time. The chain carries TRBV6-1 and TRBJ1-2; TRBD1 is a possible D gene (5 bases). V lost 3 bases and J lost 4, with 9 bases in between. Per the germline V gene, CDR1 is MNHNS and CDR2 is SASEGT. The CDR3 covers 13 residues. DNA for the CDR3: TGTGCCAGCAGTGACAGGGCCGCCTATGGCTACACCTTC. It encodes CASSDRAAYGYTF.

The rearrangement joins TRBV2 to TRBJ1-2, with 12 bases fitting TRBD1. Germline loops: CDR1 SNHLY, CDR2 FYNNEI. The junction had 6 bases not matched to a gene; V was cut back by 6 bases and J by 4 bases. CDR3 length equals 15 residues. CDR3 in DNA: TGTGCCAGCAGGGGGACAGGGGGCTGGGGCTATGGCTACACCTTC. Translating gives CASRGTGGWGYGYTF.

The rearrangement joins TRBV10-3 to TRBJ1-5; TRBD1 agrees at 11 bases. Trimming removed 9 bases from V and 3 bases from J; junction bases left unmatched: 10. Germline assignment: CDR1 ENHRY and CDR2 SYGVKD. The CDR3 length is 16 residues. The CDR3: CAISSGDRGYNQPQHF. In DNA form, the CDR3 reads TGTGCCATTTCAAGCGGGGACAGGGGGTACAATCAGCCCCAGCATTTT.

The table lists this clone with a count of one. The gene calls are TRBV7-8 and TRBJ2-1; TRBD1 is a possible D gene (6 bases). The CDR3 extends over 15 amino acids. CDR1 SGHVS and CDR2 FQNEAQ come from the germline V gene. Trimming shortened V by 2 bases and J by 5 bases, and 13 bases separated the two germline ends. The CDR3 here is CASSLFQGFDNEQFF. The CDR3 bases are TGTGCCAGCAGCTTATTCCAGGGGTTTGACAATGAGCAGTTCTTC.

V and J are TRBV7-7 and TRBJ2-7, with TRBD2 matching over 11 bases. The CDR3 runs 17 residues. The J segment lost 7 bases and the V segment lost 4 bases, leaving 15 bases of the junction unmatched. Germline CDR1 and CDR2: SSHAT and FNYEAQ (reference sequence). The CDR3 sequence is CASSSIRTGTSGGEQYV. The CDR3 region has the DNA TGTGCCAGCAGCTCGATCAGAACCGGGACTAGCGGTGGGGAGCAGTACGTC.

The V and J genes are TRBV7-2 and TRBJ2-1; 8 bases are shared with TRBD2. Germline CDR1 and CDR2: SGHTA and FQGNSA. The CDR3 has 19 residues. The junction had 14 bases not matched to a gene; V was cut back by 4 bases and J by 0 bases. In DNA, the CDR3 is TGTGCCAGCAGCTCCCCCCGGGGGGGGCGGGTAGTCTCCTACAATGAGCAGTTCTTC. Its protein product is CASSSPRGGRVVSYNEQFF.

V usage is TRBV5-1 and J usage is TRBJ2-3, with 11 bases matching TRBD1. Trimming removed 0 bases from V and 6 bases from J; junction bases left unmatched: 6. Germline V CDR1 and CDR2: SGHRS, YFSETQ. The CDR3 runs to 16 residues. This CDR3 reads CASSLVIGTGGDTQYF. The CDR3 DNA is TGCGCCAGCAGCTTGGTGATTGGGACAGGGGGGGATACGCAGTATTTT.

The chain combines TRBV3-1 (or the pseudogene TRBV3-2) with TRBJ2-3; D might be TRBD2 (6 bases). V was pared by 2 bases and J by 3 bases, with 18 bases between. The CDR3 is made up of 17 amino acids. CDR1 is LGHDT, CDR2 YNNKEL, per germline (reference sequence). CDR3 loop: CASSQKTALEGTDTQYF. The DNA for the CDR3 is TGTGCCAGCAGCCAAAAGACCGCTTTGGAGGGAACAGATACGCAGTATTTT.

The chain couples TRBV6-6 to TRBJ2-2, with 12 positions matching TRBD1. There are 18 residues in the CDR3. Germline V gene data show CDR1 as MNHNY and CDR2 as SVGAGI (reference sequence). Trimming took 5 bases from V and 5 from J; bases not matched to a gene: 12. The CDR3 loop reads CASSRLLPGQGATGELFF. The CDR3 DNA sequence: TGTGCCAGCAGTCGCCTACTACCGGGACAGGGGGCGACCGGGGAGCTGTTTTTT.

V is TRBV3-1 (or the pseudogene TRBV3-2) and J is TRBJ2-3; weak D call: TRBD2 (5 bases). The germline V gene encodes CDR1 LGHDT and CDR2 YNNKEL (reference sequence). There are 18 residues in the CDR3. V gave up 0 bases and J gave up 2 bases, with 18 bases separating them. CDR3 in DNA: TGTGCCAGCAGCCAAGATTTTGGACTGGCGGACCCCACAGATACGCAGTATTTT. Its protein is CASSQDFGLADPTDTQYF.

V is TRBV2 and J is TRBJ2-1; D may be TRBD1 (6 bases). From germline, CDR1 is SNHLY and CDR2 FYNNEI. The CDR3 is made up of 14 amino acids. V was trimmed by 4 bases and J by 7 bases, leaving 14 bases between them. This chain's CDR3 is CASSALLTGNEQFF. DNA for the CDR3: TGTGCCAGCAGTGCCCTCCTAACAGGGAATGAGCAGTTCTTC.

The sample holds one count of this clone. The chain is built from TRBV19 and TRBJ2-1; perhaps TRBD1 as D (5 bases). The CDR3 extends over 13 amino acids. V was pared by 5 bases and J by 7 bases, with 12 bases between. Per the germline V gene, CDR1 is LNHDA and CDR2 is SQIVND (reference sequence). The CDR3: CASSLTEANEQFF. CDR3 in DNA: TGTGCCAGTAGTTTGACAGAAGCAAATGAGCAGTTCTTC. Full variable domain (rest looked up from reference TRBV19 and TRBJ2-1): DGGITQSPKYLFRKEGQNVTLSCEQNLNHDAMYWYRQDPGQGLRLIYYSQIVNDFQKGDIAEGYSVSREKKESFPLTVTSAQKNPTAFYLCASSLTEANEQFFGPGTRLTVL.